Listed below are T cell receptor beta chains from one sample, sequenced in a study of metastatic and nonmetastatic thyroid tumors. TCRdb re-called clones from the PCR reads using MiXCR. Among about 13,000 clones listed, 20% to 30% were seen once. The source material was tumor tissue. The receptors come from a female donor with papillary thyroid cancer or a benign thyroid nodule (not recorded which). Some clones in this sample may be carry-over from other donors' samples. The CDR3 runs from the conserved cysteine through the conserved F or W. Clone size is given for some rows only: seen once, a few or many times, or a class if the clone is expanded.

J gene	V gene	clone size	CDR3 protein
TRBJ1-3	TRBV15	medium-sized	CATSRAGNTIYF
TRBJ1-1	TRBV20-1	few	CSARGRDGNTEAFF
TRBJ2-5	TRBV6-5	-	CASSSGQEGETQYF
TRBJ1-6	TRBV11-2	many	CASSFRQGRMDSPLHF
TRBJ2-3	TRBV11-1	-	CASSSREANTDTQYF
TRBJ2-2	TRBV6-2/TRBV6-3	few	CASLAQNTGELFF
TRBJ2-1	TRBV30	many	CAWSPFSNEQFF
TRBJ2-7	TRBV10-3	-	CAIKVPKRGATHEQYF
TRBJ2-7	TRBV7-2	-	CASSLAPGTGNYEQYF
TRBJ2-7	TRBV5-5	many	CASSLEDRTTYEQYF
TRBJ1-1	TRBV12-3/TRBV12-4	medium-sized	CASSPQQGARDTEAFF
TRBJ1-2	TRBV2	medium-sized	CASSEAVGLNGYTF
TRBJ2-1	TRBV30	-	CAWGMAIIEQFF
TRBJ1-2	TRBV20-1	-	CSTITGGPGTGPYGYTF
TRBJ2-7	TRBV7-2	once	CASSLAPGSGREQYF
TRBJ2-3	TRBV5-1	-	CASTRDNTGKQYF
TRBJ1-4	TRBV10-1	-	CASSDGRGEKLFF
TRBJ2-2	TRBV6-5	many	CASSYSIGEIRDGVGELFF
TRBJ2-5	TRBV6-1	-	CASSEGGGEFQETQYF
TRBJ2-1	TRBV11-1	-	CASSAGLDHIDEQFF
TRBJ2-3	TRBV28	many	CASSPGQGRDTQYF
TRBJ2-7	TRBV27	medium-sized	CASSFGEGSYEQYF
TRBJ2-2	TRBV6-4	few	CASSERDTGELFF
TRBJ2-7	TRBV18	-	CASSPGPSGRIPYEQYF
TRBJ1-5	TRBV3-1	once	CASSQDWDQPQHF
TRBJ2-7	TRBV6-1	medium-sized	CASSEAVEDGSGGNEQYF
TRBJ1-1	TRBV7-6	many	CASSTSRRGRMNTEAFF
TRBJ1-5	TRBV6-2/TRBV6-3	many	CASSYPRDRVFYSNQPQHF
TRBJ1-2	TRBV12-3/TRBV12-4	medium-sized	CASSFSTRDYGYTF
TRBJ2-1	TRBV20-1	-	CSAPGLANNEKFF
TRBJ2-2	TRBV29-1	medium-sized	CSVVWQGNTGELFF
TRBJ2-1	TRBV12-3/TRBV12-4	-	CASSLLAGVNEEFF
TRBJ1-5	TRBV19	-	CASSIVGGAVNHPQHF
TRBJ1-6	TRBV27	-	CASSLKRDRFSPLHF
TRBJ1-4	TRBV10-1	many	CASRGLLGKQREKLFF
TRBJ2-1	TRBV12-3/TRBV12-4	few	CASSPQGGSSYNEQFF
TRBJ2-1	TRBV5-1	-	CASSLGGTNYNEQFF
TRBJ2-6	TRBV28	many	CASSFQRGVSGANVLTF
TRBJ2-5	TRBV19	medium-sized	CASRQSGETQYF
TRBJ2-7	TRBV11-3	-	CASILVATSVPYEQYF
TRBJ2-6	TRBV28	few	CASSLGTSGSGANVLTF
TRBJ1-1	TRBV11-1	many	CASSLGGTGVANTEAFF
TRBJ2-3	TRBV5-4	-	CASSRLAGGLDTQYF
TRBJ1-6	TRBV20-1	-	CSAIGGCGAPLHF
TRBJ2-2	TRBV12-3/TRBV12-4	-	CASSLYQGYSDDTGELFF
TRBJ1-4	TRBV7-9	many	CASGHISGAWGEKLFF
TRBJ1-6	TRBV7-3	-	CASSSPKQGFNSPLHF
TRBJ2-5	TRBV20-1	-	CSARGRGGRENQYF